The 12 T cell receptor beta chains below come from one sample, sequenced in a study of OX40 agonist ivuxolimab in advanced cancers. Repertoires were generated with immunoSEQ multiplex PCR, while TCRdb's copy carries only in-frame clones and drops some. In the table there are tens of thousands of clones, about 85% of which are singletons. The sample consisted of CD4+ or CD8+ T cells sorted from blood, taken in a trial of the OX40 agonist ivuxolimab. The origin of the receptors is an adult with an advanced solid tumor such as melanoma, head and neck, liver or kidney cancer.

V is TRBV2 and J is TRBJ2-7; 7 nucleotides match TRBD1. The CDR3 is 13 residues long. V lost 7 bases, J lost 3 bases, and 6 bases stayed unmatched. In germline, CDR1 is SNHLY, CDR2 FYNNEI. CDR3 coding DNA: TGTGCCAGCAAGGTAGGGACAGACTACGAGCAGTACTTC. Translation gives CASKVGTDYEQYF.

V gene TRBV9 combines with J gene TRBJ2-3; TRBD2 aligns across 7 bases. This CDR3 has 14 residues. Trimming removed 3 bases from V and 2 bases from J; junction bases left unmatched: 3. The germline V gene encodes CDR1 SGDLS and CDR2 YYNGEE. Here the CDR3 DNA reads TGTGCCAGCAGCGCTAGCGGTTTCACAGATACGCAGTATTTT. This sequence encodes CASSASGFTDTQYF.

This clone was detected once. The chain is built from TRBV28 and TRBJ1-4, with 9 nucleotides matching TRBD1. V lost 7 bases, J lost 8 bases, and 11 bases stayed unmatched. The V gene's germline CDR1 is MDHEN and CDR2 SYDVKM. This CDR3 comprises 15 residues. The CDR3: CASTGQGTTGEKLFF. DNA of the CDR3: TGTGCCAGCACCGGACAGGGGACGACGGGGGAAAAACTGTTTTTT.

The chain has TRBV30 and TRBJ1-1; TRBD1 matches 8 bases. V lost 4 bases and J lost 5; bases outside the gene matches: 3. CDR3 length: 12 amino acids. Germline V gene data show CDR1 as GTSNPN and CDR2 as SVGIG (reference sequence). CDR3 protein: CAWTGTGTEAFF. The DNA of the CDR3 is TGTGCCTGGACCGGGACAGGAACTGAAGCTTTCTTT.

The chain couples TRBV30 to TRBJ1-4, with TRBD1 identical over 9 bases. The trim removed 2 bases at V and 7 bases at J, leaving 8 bases unmatched. CDR3 length: 15 residues. CDR1 GTSNPN and CDR2 SVGIG come from the germline V gene (reference sequence). CDR3 residues: CAWSPTGTGFEKLFF. CDR3 bases: TGTGCCTGGAGTCCGACCGGGACAGGGTTTGAAAAACTGTTTTTT.

This rearrangement joins TRBV28 to TRBJ1-5, with TRBD1 matching over 9 bases. The germline gives CDR1 MDHEN, CDR2 SYDVKM. Trimming cost V 7 bases and J 3 bases; bases outside gene matches: 10. The CDR3 consists of 16 residues. The CDR3: CASTSPRDRANQPQHF. The CDR3 DNA follows: TGTGCCAGCACCTCTCCCCGGGACAGGGCCAATCAGCCCCAGCATTTT.

By share, this clone counts as medium-sized (0.01 to 0.1%). This chain uses TRBV15 with TRBJ1-5, with D hard to call. This CDR3 is built from 13 residues. Germline V gene data show CDR1 as LNHNV and CDR2 as YYDKDF (reference sequence). The V end lost 1 base, the J end lost 5 bases, and 6 bases lay between the germline ends. CDR3 nucleotide sequence: TGTGCCACCAGCAGAGTTACGGATCAGCCCCAGCATTTT. This translates into CATSRVTDQPQHF. Full variable domain (rest looked up from reference TRBV15 and TRBJ1-5): DAMVIQNPRYQVTQFGKPVTLSCSQTLNHNVMYWYQQKSSQAPKLLFHYYDKDFNNEADTPDNFQSRRPNTSFCFLDIRSPGLGDTAMYLCATSRVTDQPQHFGDGTRLSIL.

This chain connects TRBV5-6 to TRBJ2-1, with unresolved D. Germline assignment: CDR1 SGHDT and CDR2 YYEEEE. Trimming shortened V by 4 bases and J by 9 bases, and 5 bases separated the two germline ends. The CDR3 contains 10 residues. CDR3 sequence: CASSPPEQFF. The DNA for the CDR3 is TGTGCCAGCAGCCCGCCTGAGCAGTTCTTC.

The gene calls are TRBV5-1 and TRBJ2-6; the D gene is possibly TRBD2 (6 bases). The CDR3 loop spans 16 amino acids. In germline, CDR1 is SGHRS, CDR2 YFSETQ. V was shortened by 7 bases and J by 0 bases, with 14 bases between the two germline ends. The CDR3 spells CASRSGSPSGANVLTF. The CDR3 nucleotides are TGCGCCAGCCGATCCGGGAGCCCCTCTGGGGCCAACGTCCTGACTTTC.

The rearrangement uses TRBV4-1 and TRBJ2-5; 11 bases map to TRBD2. The CDR3 length is 17 residues. Germline loops: CDR1 MGHRA, CDR2 YSYEKL. V lost 1 base, J lost 5 bases, and 9 bases stayed unmatched. CDR3 sequence: CASSQASSGRRYETQYF. The DNA of the CDR3 is TGCGCCAGCAGCCAAGCCTCTAGCGGGAGGCGGTATGAGACCCAGTACTTC.

The chain joins TRBV10-3 to TRBJ2-5, with 7 bases that match TRBD1. The DNA matches TRBJ2-7 better at its end, which makes the J call doubtful. The CDR3 sequence is 16 residues long. From germline, CDR1 is ENHRY and CDR2 SYGVKD. The CDR3 protein is CAISYLKGASNYEQYF. CDR3 coding DNA: TGTGCCATCAGCTATCTAAAGGGGGCGAGTAACTACGAGCAGTACTTC.

The genes are TRBV18 and TRBJ2-1; 11 bases are a match to TRBD2. The length of the CDR3 is 17 residues. V lost 3 bases and J lost 7; bases outside the gene matches: 11. Germline CDR1 KGHSH, CDR2 LQKENI. The CDR3 DNA reads TGTGCCAGCTCACCCAACGCAAGTGTAGCGGGAGGGAATGAGCAGTTCTTC. Translated: CASSPNASVAGGNEQFF.